Listed below are T cell receptor beta chains from one sample, sequenced in a study of T cell repertoires in cytomegalovirus infection. TCRdb redid the calling of the reads with MiXCR, one entry per CDR3 protein. The top ten hold roughly 2.9% of the sample, which has more than 650,000 distinct CDR3 sequences, roughly a third seen once. The material sequenced was PBMCs. The receptors stem from a human donor in good health (CMV status not recorded). Some clones in this sample may be carry-over from other donors' samples. The CDR3 runs from the conserved cysteine through the conserved F or W. Each record gives: V gene, CDR3 protein.

>TRBV30
CAWSVLGVNTEAFF
>TRBV10-3
CAISGQGGSYNSPLHF
>TRBV19
CASIIVGGQGDTQYF
>TRBV18
CASSWGRSTGELFF
>TRBV28
CASRNAGLAIDTQYF
>TRBV20-1
CSARDGSSGTYEQYF
>TRBV7-6
CASSGPGPGETQYF
>TRBV20-1
CSPPRGNYGYTF
>TRBV20-1
CSARDRFPSGNRRYEQYF
>TRBV4-1
CASSHPLNTEAFF
>TRBV4-1
CASSQEVGEQFF
>TRBV18
CASSPPTRGSNQPQHF
>TRBV24-1
CATSDSPLGGEDTQYF
>TRBV6-5
CASSPGGVKYF
>TRBV7-9
CASSLGLNYEQCF